This TCR beta chain is from a study of technical replicates of blood from a few donors (dated by TCRdb to the late 2010s). The protocol used for the library was the immunoSEQ multiplex PCR assay. Not all clones reach the TCRdb copy of this immuneACCESS table, which keeps in-frame sequences only. Checked studies attribute under half of the gap to unresolved V genes and leave the rest unexplained. This sample comprises tens of thousands of clones, about 97% of them detected only once. Less than 0.2% of the sample belongs to the ten largest clones. Turning to this clone: Its antigen is not yet known. Base quality data are lacking; no much larger clone is found one base away.

Trimming removed 7 bases from V and 2 bases from J, leaving 13 bases between the germline ends. Spanning cysteine to phenylalanine, the CDR3 consists of 14 amino acids. The entry retains the CDR3 DNA only, 42 bases that are in frame from base 1. CDR1 and CDR2 (MNHEY, SMNVEV) derive from the germline V gene (reference sequence). Sequenced input: T cells isolated from PBMCs. This TCR was recovered from a human donor in good health. The receptor chain draws on TRBV27 and TRBJ2-3, with no D gene named confidently. CDR3 reads: CASNFGGATDTQYF. Read as DNA, the sequence is TGTGCCAGCAACTTCGGCGGCGCCACAGATACGCAGTATTTT.